The clone carrying this TCR beta chain was seen at least ten times. Antigen specificity is unknown. This sample was included in a study of human T cells and chemical hapten exposure. As for the study in general: Enrolled patients were predominantly female and had alopecia areata, totalis or universalis. Study-wide results and limits: Because they had alopecia, donors may respond immunologically unlike healthy people.

One entry per CDR3 protein, called by TCRdb with MiXCR from the RACE reads. Altogether around 120,000 distinct CDR3 sequences are present, roughly 14% being singletons, with the ten largest covering 2.5% to 3.5%. Time point noted: pre-sensitization, week 0. The treatment was: therapeutic diphenylcyclopropenone sensitization with weekly scalp DPC. The sequence was obtained from a woman aged 18-29 years with alopecia areata. Some clones in this sample may be carry-over from other donors' samples. Sequences were derived from whole blood, sampled in connection with sensitization to the hapten diphenylcyclopropenone (DPC).

This CDR3 is CSVWEGSRQNTEAFF. The CDR3 DNA is TGCAGCGTTTGGGAGGGGTCGAGACAGAACACTGAAGCTTTCTTT. This sequence joins TRBV29-1 and TRBJ1-1; possibly TRBD1 for D (5 bases). The CDR3 loop spans 15 amino acids. Looked up from germline, CDR1 is SQVTM and CDR2 is ANQGSEA. V was trimmed by 5 bases and J by 1 base, leaving 17 bases between them.